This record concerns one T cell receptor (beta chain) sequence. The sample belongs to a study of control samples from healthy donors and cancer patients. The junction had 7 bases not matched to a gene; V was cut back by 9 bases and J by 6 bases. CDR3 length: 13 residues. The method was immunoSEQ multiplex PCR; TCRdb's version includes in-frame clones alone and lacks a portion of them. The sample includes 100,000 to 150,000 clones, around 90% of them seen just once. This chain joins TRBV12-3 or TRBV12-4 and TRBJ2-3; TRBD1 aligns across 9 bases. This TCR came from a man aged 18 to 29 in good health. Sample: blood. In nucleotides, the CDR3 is TGTGCCAGTGACAGGGGGATAGGTGATACGCAGTATTTT. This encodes CASDRGIGDTQYF.